One and the same sample provided the 7 T cell receptor beta chains below, sequenced in a study of T cell responses to AZD1222 COVID-19 vaccine. Generated by immunoSEQ multiplex PCR, the TCRdb table keeps only in-frame clones and is missing some. This repertoire shows about 89,000 clones, approximately 89% found once; its top ten account for 5.2%. Material: peripheral blood, obtained on day 0 of MenACWY control vaccination. These receptors all stem from an adult in good health.

V is TRBV28 and J is TRBJ2-7; D gene unclear. The V gene's germline CDR1 is MDHEN and CDR2 SYDVKM. Between the trimmed V and J ends, which lost 3 bases and 4 bases, there was a span of 7 bases. This CDR3 is built from 12 residues. The CDR3 DNA is TGTGCCAGCAGTTTCGCCGGGTACGAGCAGTACTTC. Translating gives CASSFAGYEQYF.

The chain combines TRBV5-6 with TRBJ2-7, with TRBD2 identical over 8 bases. Trimming cost V 1 base and J 3 bases; bases outside gene matches: 9. CDR3 length: 16 amino acids. CDR1 and CDR2 (germline): SGHDT, YYEEEE. The CDR3 sequence: CASSLFGAGGYYEQYF. CDR3 nucleotides: TGTGCCAGCAGCTTGTTTGGGGCGGGGGGATACTACGAGCAGTACTTC.

This clone was picked up a small number of times. The CDR3 reads CATSRGHGGQPQHF. As DNA, the CDR3 is TGTGCCACCAGCAGGGGACACGGGGGTCAGCCCCAGCATTTT. The chain joins TRBV15 to TRBJ1-5; TRBD1 might be the D (6 bases). CDR3 size: 14 residues. CDR1 is LNHNV, CDR2 YYDKDF, per germline (reference sequence). V was clipped by 3 bases and J by 6 bases, with 12 bases between them.

This chain uses TRBV18 with TRBJ2-7; 10 nucleotides match TRBD1. The germline V gene encodes CDR1 KGHSH and CDR2 LQKENI. V dropped 2 bases and J dropped 8; count of bases not matched to a gene: 9. CDR3 length equals 15 residues. CDR3 coding DNA: TGTGCCAGCTCACCAAGACAGGGGGCGTCGGTCCAGCAGTACTTC. This codes for CASSPRQGASVQQYF.

The chain is built from TRBV10-2 and TRBJ1-4, with 9 nucleotides matching TRBD1. CDR1 and CDR2 from the germline V gene are WSHSY and SAAADI. This CDR3 spans 17 amino acids. The ends lost 5 bases at V and 4 bases at J; junction bases unmatched: 11. The chain's CDR3 is CASSSGTGNLVNEKLFF. The DNA for the CDR3 is TGCGCCAGCAGTTCCGGGACAGGGAATTTGGTTAATGAAAAACTGTTTTTT.

The chain carries TRBV18 and TRBJ1-5; TRBD1 matches at 9 bases. Germline V gene lookup returns CDR1 KGHSH and CDR2 LQKENI. The J segment lost 6 bases and the V segment lost 6 bases, leaving 6 bases of the junction unmatched. CDR3 size: 14 residues. DNA of the CDR3: TGTGCCAGCTCCCCCACAGGGGGCGGTCAGCCCCAGCATTTT. Translated: CASSPTGGGQPQHF. Using reference TRBV18 and TRBJ1-5 for the parts outside the CDR3, the full variable domain is NAGVMQNPRHLVRRRGQEARLRCSPMKGHSHVYWYRQLPEEGLKFMVYLQKENIIDESGMPKERFSAEFPKEGPSILRIQQVVRGDSAAYFCASSPTGGGQPQHFGDGTRLSIL.

The chain couples TRBV28 to TRBJ2-7, with D perhaps matching TRBD2 (6 bases). The CDR3 sequence is 17 residues long. In germline, CDR1 is MDHEN, CDR2 SYDVKM. V was clipped by 6 bases and J by 2 bases, with 23 bases between them. The CDR3 DNA follows: TGTGCCAGCAGGGGCGAGGGAGCGGGCGGGAAAGCCTACGAGCAGTACTTC. Translation gives CASRGEGAGGKAYEQYF.